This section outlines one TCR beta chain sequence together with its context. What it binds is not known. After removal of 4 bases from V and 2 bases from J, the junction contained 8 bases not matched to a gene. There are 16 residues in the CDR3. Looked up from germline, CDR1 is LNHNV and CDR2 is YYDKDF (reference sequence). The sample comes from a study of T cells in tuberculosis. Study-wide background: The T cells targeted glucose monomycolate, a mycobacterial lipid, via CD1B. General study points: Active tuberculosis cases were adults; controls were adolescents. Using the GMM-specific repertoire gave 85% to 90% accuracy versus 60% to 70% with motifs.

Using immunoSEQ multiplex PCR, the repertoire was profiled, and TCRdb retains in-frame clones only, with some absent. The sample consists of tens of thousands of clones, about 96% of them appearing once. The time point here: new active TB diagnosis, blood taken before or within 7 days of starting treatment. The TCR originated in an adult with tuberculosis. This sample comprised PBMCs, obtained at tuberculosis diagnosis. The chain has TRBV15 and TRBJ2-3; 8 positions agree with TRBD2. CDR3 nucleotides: TGTGCCACCAGCACGGGACTAGGAGGGTACACAGATACGCAGTATTTT. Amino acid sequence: CATSTGLGGYTDTQYF.